The clone carrying this TCR beta chain was counted between two and nine times. This entry is derived from a study of response to subunit inactivated influenza vaccine. TCRdb recomputed calls from the RT-PCR reads with MiXCR, one row per CDR3 protein. In the table there are roughly 500,000 distinct CDR3 sequences, less than 25% of which are singletons. The CDR3 covers 13 residues. Germline CDR1 and CDR2: MDHEN and SYDVKM. V lost 7 bases and J lost 7, with 16 bases in between. The same sample was also used in a study of T cells expressing NK-cell markers. That work states: The authors made TCR beta cDNA libraries by 5'RACE template switching. This switching added a universal primer site and UMIs. Source material for TCR beta repertoires consisted of sorted CD3+CD56+NKG2C+, CD3+CD56+NKG2C- and CD3+CD56-NKG2C+ T cells. Alpha-beta TCR T cells were the sole sorting target in several experiments, owing to an anti-gamma-delta TCR antibody.

The sequence was obtained from a man aged 50 to 59 who received an inactivated influenza vaccine. The sequences come from CD4+ T cells sorted from PBMCs, collected less than 13 days after vaccination. The gene calls are TRBV28 and TRBJ2-5; D is tentatively TRBD1 or TRBD2 (6 bases each). The CDR3 DNA sequence: TGTGCCAGCAACAAGGGGGGCGGCGGGACCCAGTACTTC. Translated: CASNKGGGGTQYF.